Shown below are 17 T cell receptor beta chains from a single sample sequenced in a study of cytotoxic CD8 clonotypes in ibrutinib-treated CLL. Clones were read by immunoSEQ multiplex PCR, and TCRdb kept only the in-frame ones, dropping some. The sample contains 200,000 to 250,000 clones, roughly 74% of which appear only once. This material consisted of PBMCs, taken after 24 months of ibrutinib treatment. Receptor source: a human donor with chronic lymphocytic leukemia.

This chain uses TRBV27 with TRBJ2-3, with a possible D match to TRBD1 (6 bases). The germline CDR1 and CDR2 sequences are MNHEY and SMNVEV (reference sequence). The V end was cut by 6 bases, the J end by 6 bases, with 13 bases between. CDR3 length equals 13 residues. The CDR3 region is CASSQQGWDTQYF. The DNA for the CDR3 is TGTGCCAGCAGCCAACAGGGTTGGGATACGCAGTATTTT.

In its sample, this clone was seen once. The chain couples TRBV14 to TRBJ2-7; a weak D match, TRBD1 (5 bases). Germline CDR1 is SGHDN and CDR2 is FVKESK. V was shortened by 8 bases and J by 1 base, with 18 bases between the two germline ends. The CDR3 totals 15 residues. The CDR3 spells CASSAGHLGSYEQYF. In nucleotides, the CDR3 is TGTGCCAGCTCAGCAGGGCATTTGGGGTCCTACGAGCAGTACTTC. The full variable domain, completed using reference TRBV14 and TRBJ2-7, is EAGVTQFPSHSVIEKGQTVTLRCDPISGHDNLYWYRRVMGKEIKFLLHFVKESKQDESGMPNNRFLAERTGGTYSTLKVQPAELEDSGVYFCASSAGHLGSYEQYFGPGTRLTVT.

The chain employs TRBV7-2 and TRBJ2-7; weak D call: TRBD2 (6 bases). Germline CDR1 SGHTA, CDR2 FQGNSA. With 5 bases removed from V and 3 bases from J, the gap between germline ends came to 14 bases. This CDR3 region has 14 residues. CDR3 amino acids: CASSPSGPIYEQYF. DNA of the CDR3: TGTGCCAGCAGCCCGAGCGGGCCTATCTACGAGCAGTACTTC.

This clone has just a few counts. The chain links TRBV6-1 to TRBJ2-7; 8 bases agree with TRBD2. Losses at the gene ends were 4 bases for V and 2 bases for J; bases not matched to a gene: 10. The length of the CDR3 is 16 residues. CDR1 is MNHNS and CDR2 is SASEGT in the germline V gene. CDR3 protein: CASSAGGGPLPYEQYF. CDR3 sequence (DNA): TGTGCCAGCAGTGCCGGGGGGGGCCCTCTTCCCTACGAGCAGTACTTC.

V gene TRBV15 combines with J gene TRBJ2-7; 7 bases line up with TRBD2. The CDR3 consists of 15 residues. The V and J ends lost 3 bases and 2 bases, in that order; junction bases with no gene match: 7. CDR1 LNHNV and CDR2 YYDKDF come from the germline V gene (reference sequence). The DNA of the CDR3 is TGTGCCACCAGCAGTCAGGGAGGGCCCACCTACGAGCAGTACTTC. Its protein product is CATSSQGGPTYEQYF.

The chain recombines TRBV30 with TRBJ1-5, with 8 positions matching TRBD1. Per germline, CDR1 GTSNPN and CDR2 SVGIG (reference sequence). V dropped 0 bases and J dropped 6; count of bases not matched to a gene: 4. The CDR3 extends over 14 amino acids. CDR3 sequence reads: CAWSVGQGAQPQHF. The CDR3 coding sequence is TGTGCCTGGAGTGTAGGTCAGGGGGCTCAGCCCCAGCATTTT.

The CDR3 DNA follows: TGTGCCAGCAGCTTTACTAGCGGGGGAAACACAGATACGCAGTATTTT. Its translation is CASSFTSGGNTDTQYF. The V call is TRBV7-6, the J call TRBJ2-3; the match to TRBD2 covers 11 bases. From germline, CDR1 is SGHVS and CDR2 FNYEAQ. The CDR3 length is 16 residues. V gave up 3 bases and J gave up 2 bases; unmatched junction bases: 4.

The chain recombines TRBV7-6 with TRBJ2-2; D unclear. Germline V gene lookup returns CDR1 SGHVS and CDR2 FNYEAQ. Trimming removed 1 base at V and 6 bases at J, with 6 bases between. CDR3 size: 13 residues. The CDR3 coding sequence is TGTGCCAGCAGCTTAGACGGAGCCGGGGAGCTGTTTTTT. Its translation is CASSLDGAGELFF.

Concerning this clone itself: Other DNA sequences in this sample translate to the same CDR3. The chain couples TRBV20-1 to TRBJ1-2; a possible D gene is TRBD1 (5 bases). This CDR3 is built from 10 residues. Trimming removed 5 bases at V and 7 bases at J, with 8 bases between. Germline loops: CDR1 DFQATT, CDR2 SNEGSKA (reference sequence). The CDR3 nucleotides read TGCAGTGCTCCTGGGGGTGGCTACACCTTC. This sequence encodes CSAPGGGYTF.

The chain is built from TRBV20-1 and TRBJ1-1; D unclear. Germline CDR1 reads DFQATT; CDR2 reads SNEGSKA (reference sequence). CDR3 size: 10 residues. Trimming stripped 0 bases from V and 10 bases from J, with 6 bases between. The CDR3, as DNA: TGCAGTGCTAGAGAGGGCGCAGCTTTCTTT. Residues: CSAREGAAFF.

This rearrangement joins TRBV9 to TRBJ2-7; TRBD1 or TRBD2 may be the D gene (5 bases each). This CDR3 has 17 residues. Germline V gene data show CDR1 as SGDLS and CDR2 as YYNGEE. V lost 0 bases and J 3 bases, leaving 19 bases between the germline ends. CDR3 bases: TGTGCCAGCAGCGTAGTAAATTCGAGGGGTCAGAACTACGAGCAGTACTTC. It codes for CASSVVNSRGQNYEQYF.

The chain has TRBV7-2 and TRBJ2-2; D is unresolved. The CDR3 spans 14 residues. The germline V gene has CDR1 SGHTA and CDR2 FQGNSA. Trimming removed 5 bases from V and 4 bases from J, with 11 bases in between. In DNA form, the CDR3 reads TGTGCCAGCAGCCACAACACGGGCACCGGGGAGCTGTTTTTT. Translating gives CASSHNTGTGELFF.

This chain connects TRBV7-9 to TRBJ2-7; 8 nucleotides match TRBD1. The germline V gene encodes CDR1 SEHNR and CDR2 FQNEAQ (reference sequence). The length of the CDR3 is 14 residues. Trimming at V came to 5 bases and at J to 2 bases, leaving 5 bases not matched to a gene. This CDR3 is CASSDRDRPYEQYF. CDR3 coding DNA: TGTGCCAGCAGCGACCGGGACAGGCCCTACGAGCAGTACTTC.

This clone is a singleton in its sample. The V call is TRBV19, the J call TRBJ1-2, with 9 bases identical to TRBD1. This CDR3 has 14 residues. V shed 5 bases, J shed 6 bases, and the junction held 7 bases outside the gene matches. CDR1 LNHDA and CDR2 SQIVND come from the germline V gene (reference sequence). The CDR3 spells CASSSRTGVDGYTF. The DNA for the CDR3 is TGTGCCAGTAGTTCAAGGACAGGGGTGGATGGCTACACCTTC. Full variable domain (rest looked up from reference TRBV19 and TRBJ1-2): DGGITQSPKYLFRKEGQNVTLSCEQNLNHDAMYWYRQDPGQGLRLIYYSQIVNDFQKGDIAEGYSVSREKKESFPLTVTSAQKNPTAFYLCASSSRTGVDGYTFGSGTRLTVV.

The chain employs TRBV11-1 and TRBJ1-3; D gene unclear. The ends were cut back, 5 bases at V and 4 bases at J, with 15 bases in the middle. The CDR3 runs to 15 residues. Germline V CDR1 and CDR2: SGHAT, FQDESV (reference sequence). As DNA, the CDR3 is TGTGCCAGCAGCCCTCGGACCAGCACAGGAAACACCATATATTTT. Protein sequence: CASSPRTSTGNTIYF.

This clone has only a few counts. V usage is TRBV5-1 and J usage is TRBJ1-5; 7 nucleotides agree with TRBD1. Germline V gene sequence: CDR1 SGHRS, CDR2 YFSETQ. The CDR3 length is 15 residues. V was pared by 4 bases and J by 0 bases, with 4 bases of the junction left unmatched. The CDR3 region is CASSRTGDSNQPQHF. The DNA of the CDR3 is TGCGCCAGCAGCCGTACAGGGGATAGCAATCAGCCCCAGCATTTT.

This chain uses TRBV28 with TRBJ1-5; D is ambiguous. Germline CDR1 and CDR2: MDHEN and SYDVKM. This CDR3 is built from 13 residues. V was cut by 9 bases and J by 4 bases, with 13 bases left in between. The chain's CDR3 is CASQISVNQPQHF. The CDR3 DNA reads as TGTGCCAGTCAGATCAGTGTTAATCAGCCCCAGCATTTT. The entire variable domain, with the rest obtained from reference TRBV28 and TRBJ1-5, is as follows: DVKVTQSSRYLVKRTGEKVFLECVQDMDHENMFWYRQDPGLGLRLIYFSYDVKMKEKGDIPEGYSVSREKKERFSLILESASTNQTSMYLCASQISVNQPQHFGDGTRLSIL.